This TCR beta chain was recovered during a study of T cells in Graves' hyperthyroidism and ophthalmopathy. The overall study: Staff took peripheral blood when the initial diagnosis was made, before any treatment began.

Trimming removed 3 bases from V and 4 bases from J, with 10 bases in between. The CDR3 is 13 residues long. In germline, CDR1 is LNHDA, CDR2 SQIVND (reference sequence). Study-level results: Researchers report that a 13 V-J model separated ophthalmopathy from stable hyperthyroidism.

Authors of the study amplified TCR beta CDR3 regions from RNA transcripts. The TCR CDR3 first-round RT-PCR relied on the HTBI primer set. TCRdb reprocessed the multiplex PCR reads via MiXCR and lists one record per CDR3 protein. Among more than 300,000 distinct CDR3 sequences listed, approximately 14% were seen once. This clonotype showed up many times. What it binds is not known. Material: blood. The chain has TRBV19 and TRBJ2-7, with D possibly TRBD1 on 5 matching bases. This clonotype originated in a woman in her thirties with Graves' hyperthyroidism. The CDR3: CASSILDSYEQYF. Written as DNA, the CDR3 is TGTGCCAGTAGTATCCTCGACAGTTACGAGCAGTACTTC.